The clone carrying this TCR beta chain has more than one count but fewer than ten. Antigen unknown. Using RNA transcripts as the source, TCR beta CDR3 regions were amplified. A first-round RT-PCR of the TCR CDR3 used the HTBI primer set. TCRdb recomputed calls from the multiplex PCR reads with MiXCR, one row per CDR3 protein. The sample carries approximately 690,000 distinct CDR3 sequences, around 15% recorded once. At least 3 on the Clinical Activity Score was recorded for ophthalmopathy patients, who also had NOSPECS grade at least 4 and duration under 3 months. The sample is drawn from a study of T cells in Graves' hyperthyroidism and ophthalmopathy. Study background: Peripheral blood collection took place at initial diagnosis, before any treatment. Broader study findings: Most clonotypes expanded in thyroid above 0.001 were likewise present in blood.

Sequencing used blood. This clonotype was sampled from a woman between 45 and 65 years old with Graves' ophthalmopathy.

The CDR3 reads CASSDIGGRVNQPQHF. The CDR3 nucleotides read TGTGCCAGTAGTGATATTGGCGGACGGGTGAATCAGCCCCAGCATTTT. The rearrangement uses TRBV19 and TRBJ1-5, with no clear D. This CDR3 spans 16 amino acids. V lost 5 bases to trimming and J lost 4 bases, with 18 bases between them. The germline CDR1 and CDR2 sequences are LNHDA and SQIVND (reference sequence).